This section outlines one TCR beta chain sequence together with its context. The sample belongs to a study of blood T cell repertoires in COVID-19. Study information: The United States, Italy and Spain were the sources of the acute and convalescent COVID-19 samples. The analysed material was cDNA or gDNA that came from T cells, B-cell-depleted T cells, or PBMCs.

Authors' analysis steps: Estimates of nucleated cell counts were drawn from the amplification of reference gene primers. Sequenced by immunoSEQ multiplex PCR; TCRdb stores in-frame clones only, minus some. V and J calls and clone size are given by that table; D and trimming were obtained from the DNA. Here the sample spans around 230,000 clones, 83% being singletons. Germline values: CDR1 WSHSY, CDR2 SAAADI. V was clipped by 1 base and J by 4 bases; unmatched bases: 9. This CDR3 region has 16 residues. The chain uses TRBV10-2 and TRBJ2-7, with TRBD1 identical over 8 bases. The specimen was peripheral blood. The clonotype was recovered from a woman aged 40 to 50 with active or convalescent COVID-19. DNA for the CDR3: TGCGCCAGCAGTGAGTTAGGGACAGGTAGATCGTACGAGCAGTACTTC. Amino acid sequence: CASSELGTGRSYEQYF.